The rows below give T cell receptor beta chains drawn from one sample of a study of shared clonotypes between healthy human individuals. The method was immunoSEQ multiplex PCR; TCRdb's version includes in-frame clones alone and lacks a portion of them. The sample lists some 1 million clones, 70% to 80% seen once, with about 1.5% in the top ten. Material: memory CD4+ T cells sorted from blood. These receptors were obtained from a man between 18 and 29 years old in good health. The CDR3 runs from the conserved cysteine through the conserved F or W.

v_gene: TRBV14; CDR3aa: CASSGARWEGDTQYF
v_gene: TRBV27; CDR3aa: CASSAILAGLSSYNEQFF
v_gene: TRBV7-9; CDR3aa: CASGLAGGTDYNEQFF
v_gene: TRBV7-2; CDR3aa: CASSLGGQGLSGNTIYF
v_gene: TRBV30; CDR3aa: CAWSVSHNTIYF
v_gene: TRBV18; CDR3aa: CASSPDRFNQPQHF
v_gene: TRBV7-3; CDR3aa: CASSLLGIGNTEAFF
v_gene: TRBV4-2; CDR3aa: CASSQAGGGGSNNEQFF
v_gene: TRBV7-2; CDR3aa: CASSPGYEQYF
v_gene: TRBV5-6; CDR3aa: CASSIRQGGRNEQFF
v_gene: TRBV5-4; CDR3aa: CATSVGTRNAGELFF
v_gene: TRBV16; CDR3aa: CASSQSIQGQGRQYF
v_gene: TRBV9; CDR3aa: CASSPRTGYGYTF
v_gene: TRBV28; CDR3aa: CASSSLDRESGNSPLHF
v_gene: TRBV5-3; CDR3aa: CARSLEPQGIQETQYF
v_gene: TRBV28; CDR3aa: CASSFGRGTSGVYEQYF
v_gene: TRBV4-2; CDR3aa: CASSQEERGTQYF
v_gene: TRBV11-2; CDR3aa: CASSLYGGGYQETQYF
v_gene: TRBV7-2; CDR3aa: CASSFWRGNPGNEQFF
v_gene: TRBV18; CDR3aa: CASSPFGPGQRGEQYF
v_gene: TRBV7-9; CDR3aa: CASSWTDKRETQYF
v_gene: TRBV5-1; CDR3aa: CASSALTSGGSTDTQYF
v_gene: TRBV30; CDR3aa: CAWILSIGNTIYF
v_gene: TRBV10-3; CDR3aa: CAIRGQGYGYTF
v_gene: TRBV7-2; CDR3aa: CASSPSSGNTGELFF
v_gene: TRBV18; CDR3aa: CASSPAEGGLGEQFF
v_gene: TRBV25-1; CDR3aa: CASMQSYEQYF